This T cell receptor beta chain was captured by sequencing in a study of T cells in Graves' hyperthyroidism and ophthalmopathy. The CDR3 length is 13 residues. The V gene's germline CDR1 is SGHKS and CDR2 YYEKEE (reference sequence). Trimming took 4 bases from V and 3 from J, leaving 10 bases between them. Study-wide findings and caveats: The blood repertoire included most of the expanded thyroid clonotypes above 0.001.

Amplification of TCR beta CDR3 regions was performed using RNA transcripts as template. A set of HTBI primers served as the primers for a first-round RT-PCR of the TCR CDR3. TCRdb fed the multiplex PCR reads into MiXCR, producing one record per CDR3 protein. The table includes a few hundred thousand distinct CDR3 sequences, around a sixth detected once. The sample holds many counts of this clonotype. Its antigen remains unidentified. Sequencing used blood. This TCR came from a woman between 25 and 40 years old with Graves' hyperthyroidism. This chain joins TRBV5-5 and TRBJ1-2, with D tentatively TRBD1 (6 bases). The CDR3 loop reads CASSLRGDYGYTF. The CDR3 DNA sequence: TGTGCCAGCAGCCTCAGGGGCGACTATGGCTACACCTTC. The whole variable domain, remainder taken from reference TRBV5-5 and TRBJ1-2, is DAGVTQSPTHLIKTRGQQVTLRCSPISGHKSVSWYQQVLGQGPQFIFQYYEKEERGRGNFPDRFSARQFPNYSSELNVNALLLGDSALYLCASSLRGDYGYTFGSGTRLTVV.